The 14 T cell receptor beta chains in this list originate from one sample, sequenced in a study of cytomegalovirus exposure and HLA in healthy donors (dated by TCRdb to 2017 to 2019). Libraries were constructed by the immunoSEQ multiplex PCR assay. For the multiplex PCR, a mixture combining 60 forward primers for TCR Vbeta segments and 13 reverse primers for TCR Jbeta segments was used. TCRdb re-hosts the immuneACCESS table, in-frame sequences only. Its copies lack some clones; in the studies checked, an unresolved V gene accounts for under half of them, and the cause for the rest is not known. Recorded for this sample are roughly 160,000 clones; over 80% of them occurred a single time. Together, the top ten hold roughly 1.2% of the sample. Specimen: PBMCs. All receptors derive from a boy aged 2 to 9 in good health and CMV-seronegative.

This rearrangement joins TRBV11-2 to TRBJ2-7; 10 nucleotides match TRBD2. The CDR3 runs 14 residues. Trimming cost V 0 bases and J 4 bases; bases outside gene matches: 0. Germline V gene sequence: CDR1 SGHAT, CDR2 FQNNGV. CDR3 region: CASSLELAGYEQYF. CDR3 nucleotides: TGTGCCAGCAGCTTAGAACTAGCGGGATACGAGCAGTACTTC.

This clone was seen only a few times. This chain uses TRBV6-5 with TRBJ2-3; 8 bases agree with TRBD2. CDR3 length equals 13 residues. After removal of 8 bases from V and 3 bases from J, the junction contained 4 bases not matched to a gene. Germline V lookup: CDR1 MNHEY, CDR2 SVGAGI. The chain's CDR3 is CASGLAETDTQYF. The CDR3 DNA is TGTGCCAGCGGACTAGCTGAAACAGATACGCAGTATTTT.

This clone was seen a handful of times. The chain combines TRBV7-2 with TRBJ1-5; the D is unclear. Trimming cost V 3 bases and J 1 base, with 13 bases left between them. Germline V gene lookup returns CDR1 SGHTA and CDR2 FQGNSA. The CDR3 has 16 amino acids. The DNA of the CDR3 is TGTGCCAGCAGCTTTGCATCTCTGACAAGCAATCAGCCCCAGCATTTT. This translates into CASSFASLTSNQPQHF.

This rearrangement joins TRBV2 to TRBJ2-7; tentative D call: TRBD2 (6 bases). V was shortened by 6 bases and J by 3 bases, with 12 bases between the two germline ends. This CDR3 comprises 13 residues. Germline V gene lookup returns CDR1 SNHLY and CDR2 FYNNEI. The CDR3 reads CASRGIAVYEQYF. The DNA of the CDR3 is TGTGCCAGCAGGGGGATAGCGGTCTACGAGCAGTACTTC. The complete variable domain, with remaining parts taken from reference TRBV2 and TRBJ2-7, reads EPEVTQTPSHQVTQMGQEVILRCVPISNHLYFYWYRQILGQKVEFLVSFYNNEISEKSEIFDDQFSVERPDGSNFTLKIRSTKLEDSAMYFCASRGIAVYEQYFGPGTRLTVT.

CDR3 sequence reads: CASSPQGSPNTGELFF. The CDR3 DNA sequence: TGTGCCAGCTCACCCCAGGGGAGTCCGAACACCGGGGAGCTGTTTTTT. This chain links TRBV18 with TRBJ2-2; D might be TRBD1 (6 bases). The CDR3 consists of 16 residues. Germline CDR1 KGHSH, CDR2 LQKENI. The germline V and J ends were trimmed by 3 bases and 0 bases, with 11 bases remaining between them. The entire variable domain, with the rest obtained from reference TRBV18 and TRBJ2-2, is as follows: NAGVMQNPRHLVRRRGQEARLRCSPMKGHSHVYWYRQLPEEGLKFMVYLQKENIIDESGMPKERFSAEFPKEGPSILRIQQVVRGDSAAYFCASSPQGSPNTGELFFGEGSRLTVL.

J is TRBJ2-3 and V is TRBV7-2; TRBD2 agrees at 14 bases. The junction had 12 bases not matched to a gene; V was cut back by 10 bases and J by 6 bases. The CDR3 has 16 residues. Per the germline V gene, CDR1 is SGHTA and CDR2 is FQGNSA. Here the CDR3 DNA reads TGTGCCAACAGGGAGGGGACTAGCGGGAGTGGGGATACGCAGTATTTT. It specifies CANREGTSGSGDTQYF.

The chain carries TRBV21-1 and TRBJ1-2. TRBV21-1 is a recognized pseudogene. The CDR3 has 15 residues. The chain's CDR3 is CASSNSYRGANGYTF. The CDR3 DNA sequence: TGTGCCAGCAGCAATTCGTACCGGGGGGCTAATGGCTACACCTTC.

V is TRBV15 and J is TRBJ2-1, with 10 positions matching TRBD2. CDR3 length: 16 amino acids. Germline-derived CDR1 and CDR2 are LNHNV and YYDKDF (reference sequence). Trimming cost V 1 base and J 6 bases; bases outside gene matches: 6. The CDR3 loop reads CATSRALAGVGNEQFF. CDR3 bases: TGTGCCACCAGCAGAGCCCTAGCGGGAGTGGGCAATGAGCAGTTCTTC.

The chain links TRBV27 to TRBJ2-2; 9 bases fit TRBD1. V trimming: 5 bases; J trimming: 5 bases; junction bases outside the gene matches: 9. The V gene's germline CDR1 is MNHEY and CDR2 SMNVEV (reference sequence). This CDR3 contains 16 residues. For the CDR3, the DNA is TGTGCCAGCAGTACCCTCTGGACAGGGGAAACCGGGGAGCTGTTTTTT. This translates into CASSTLWTGETGELFF.

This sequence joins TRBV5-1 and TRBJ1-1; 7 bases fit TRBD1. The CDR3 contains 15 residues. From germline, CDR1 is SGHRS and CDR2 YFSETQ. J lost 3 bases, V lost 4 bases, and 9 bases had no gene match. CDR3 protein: CASSNRYRGDTEAFF. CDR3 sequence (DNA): TGCGCCAGCAGCAACCGTTACAGGGGAGACACTGAAGCTTTCTTT.

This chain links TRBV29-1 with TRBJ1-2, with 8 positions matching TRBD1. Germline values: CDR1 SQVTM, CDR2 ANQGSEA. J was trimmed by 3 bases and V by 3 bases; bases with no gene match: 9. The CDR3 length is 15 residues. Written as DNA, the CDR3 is TGCAGCGTTGACGGTACAGGGGGTCTCGACTATGGCTACACCTTC. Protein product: CSVDGTGGLDYGYTF.

This CDR3 is CASSWGQGINEQYF. CDR3 nucleotides: TGTGCCAGCAGTTGGGGACAGGGAATAAACGAGCAGTACTTC. This chain connects TRBV27 to TRBJ2-5; 9 bases align to TRBD1. The J call could be wrong; TRBJ2-7 is a better fit for the DNA end. The CDR3 spans 14 residues. Germline CDR1 MNHEY, CDR2 SMNVEV (reference sequence).

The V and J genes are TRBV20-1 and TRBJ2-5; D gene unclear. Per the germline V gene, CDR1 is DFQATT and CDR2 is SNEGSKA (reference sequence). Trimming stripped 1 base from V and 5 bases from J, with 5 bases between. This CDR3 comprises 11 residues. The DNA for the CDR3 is TGCAGTGCTAGAGCCTCGGAGACCCAGTACTTC. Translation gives CSARASETQYF.

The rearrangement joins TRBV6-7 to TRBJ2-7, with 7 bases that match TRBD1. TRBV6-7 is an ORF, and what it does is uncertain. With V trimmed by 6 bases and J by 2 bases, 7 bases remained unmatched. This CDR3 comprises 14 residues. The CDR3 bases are TGTGCCAGCAGGGGGGACAGTCGGGCCTACGAGCAGTACGTC. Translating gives CASRGDSRAYEQYV.